These 9 T cell receptor beta chains originate from one sample sequenced in a study of OX40 agonist ivuxolimab in advanced cancers. The data were produced by immunoSEQ multiplex PCR, yet TCRdb's version contains in-frame clones alone and is incomplete. The top ten hold 4% to 5% of the sample, which has more than 55,000 clones, about 83% seen once. The sequences come from CD4+ or CD8+ T cells sorted from blood, collected in a trial of the OX40 agonist ivuxolimab. These receptors all stem from an adult with an advanced solid tumor such as melanoma, head and neck, liver or kidney cancer.

J is TRBJ2-5 and V is TRBV9, with 11 bases fitting TRBD2. Germline CDR1 is SGDLS and CDR2 is YYNGEE. The V and J ends lost 3 bases and 4 bases, in that order; junction bases with no gene match: 8. This CDR3 is built from 16 residues. CDR3 sequence reads: CASSGGLGTSGETQYF. The DNA for the CDR3 is TGTGCCAGCAGCGGGGGCCTGGGGACTAGCGGAGAGACCCAGTACTTC.

The rearrangement joins TRBV10-3 to TRBJ2-7, with TRBD2 identical over 7 bases. Germline V gene sequence: CDR1 ENHRY, CDR2 SYGVKD. Trimming cost V 5 bases and J 6 bases; bases outside gene matches: 13. This CDR3 is built from 15 residues. CDR3 loop: CAISPSRDREGEQYF. The CDR3 nucleotides read TGTGCCATCAGTCCGAGCCGGGATAGGGAGGGCGAGCAGTACTTC.

The chain links TRBV7-2 to TRBJ1-5, with D unresolved. The CDR3 is 13 amino acids. V was trimmed by 5 bases and J by 8 bases, leaving 13 bases between them. Germline V gene sequence: CDR1 SGHTA, CDR2 FQGNSA. This CDR3 reads CASSRGGLEPQHF. The CDR3 DNA reads TGTGCCAGCAGCCGAGGAGGATTGGAGCCCCAGCATTTT.

The chain has TRBV5-5 and TRBJ2-3; 9 bases are shared with TRBD1. Trimming at V came to 5 bases and at J to 1 base, leaving 14 bases not matched to a gene. Germline V gene lookup returns CDR1 SGHKS and CDR2 YYEKEE (reference sequence). The CDR3 is made up of 18 amino acids. CDR3 nucleotides: TGTGCCAGCAGGCGTGGGACAGGGCGGGGGATACGCACAGATACGCAGTATTTT. This encodes CASRRGTGRGIRTDTQYF. The complete variable domain, with remaining parts taken from reference TRBV5-5 and TRBJ2-3, reads DAGVTQSPTHLIKTRGQQVTLRCSPISGHKSVSWYQQVLGQGPQFIFQYYEKEERGRGNFPDRFSARQFPNYSSELNVNALLLGDSALYLCASRRGTGRGIRTDTQYFGPGTRLTVL.

J is TRBJ1-1 and V is TRBV6-1, with TRBD1 identical over 7 bases. V dropped 1 base and J dropped 5; count of bases not matched to a gene: 7. This CDR3 contains 15 residues. Germline V gene data show CDR1 as MNHNS and CDR2 as SASEGT. The CDR3, as DNA: TGTGCCAGCAGTGAAGGAAGTCAGGGGGGGACTGAAGCTTTCTTT. This translates into CASSEGSQGGTEAFF.

CDR3 DNA sequence: TGTGCCACCAGCAGAGTGGGCACTGAAGCTTTCTTT. Protein sequence: CATSRVGTEAFF. The chain couples TRBV15 to TRBJ1-1; D unclear. This CDR3 contains 12 residues. CDR1 LNHNV and CDR2 YYDKDF come from the germline V gene (reference sequence). Between the trimmed V and J ends, which lost 1 base and 4 bases, there was a span of 4 bases.

This chain joins TRBV29-1 and TRBJ2-7, with no clear D. Germline V lookup: CDR1 SQVTM, CDR2 ANQGSEA. V was cut by 4 bases and J by 2 bases, with 15 bases left in between. The CDR3 length is 14 residues. This CDR3 reads CSVVAREATYEQYF. Here the CDR3 DNA reads TGCAGCGTTGTGGCTCGTGAGGCCACCTACGAGCAGTACTTC.

This chain links TRBV2 with TRBJ2-1, with a weak D call TRBD1 (5 bases). CDR1 and CDR2 (germline): SNHLY, FYNNEI. Trimming pared 1 base from V and 5 bases from J, leaving 9 bases between. CDR3 length equals 14 residues. The CDR3 DNA reads as TGTGCCAGCAGTGAAGGGGGCAGGGACAATGAGCAGTTCTTC. Protein sequence: CASSEGGRDNEQFF.

The chain uses TRBV5-6 and TRBJ2-3; TRBD2 aligns across 10 bases. V lost 5 bases and J lost 1; bases outside the gene matches: 1. The CDR3 loop spans 14 amino acids. Germline V gene sequence: CDR1 SGHDT, CDR2 YYEEEE. CDR3 loop: CASRGTSGTDTQYF. CDR3 DNA sequence: TGTGCCAGCAGGGGGACTAGCGGCACAGATACGCAGTATTTT.